A selection of T cell receptor beta chains follows, all from one sample in a study of blood T cell repertoires in COVID-19. Sequenced by immunoSEQ multiplex PCR; TCRdb stores in-frame clones only, minus some. The data show tens of thousands of clones, 80% to 85% seen once. The specimen sequenced was peripheral blood. The receptors originated from an elderly man with acute or convalescent COVID-19. Each CDR3 is given with its conserved first and last residue. Each record gives: clone size, V gene, J gene, D gene, CDR3 protein, CDR3 DNA. The D gene is left open where the match is weak. Only some rows state a clone size, as once, few, many or a class for expanded clones.

NA	TRBV11-2	TRBJ1-4	TRBD1	CASSASPPGTGNEKLFF	TGTGCCAGCAGCGCAAGTCCCCCGGGGACAGGGAACGAAAAACTGTTTTTT
NA	TRBV19	TRBJ1-1	NA	CASSIDPRDMNTEAFF	TGTGCCAGTAGTATAGATCCCCGGGACATGAACACTGAAGCTTTCTTT
NA	TRBV4-1	TRBJ2-1	NA	CASSQVTASNEQFF	TGCGCCAGCAGCCAAGTAACCGCTAGCAATGAGCAGTTCTTC
few	TRBV7-9	TRBJ2-6	NA	CASSLVFGQVLSGANVLTF	TGTGCCAGCAGCTTAGTCTTTGGTCAGGTCCTCTCTGGGGCCAACGTCCTGACTTTC
once	TRBV19	TRBJ1-1	TRBD1	CASSTRGMNTEAFF	TGTGCCAGTAGTACCAGGGGGATGAACACTGAAGCTTTCTTT
few	TRBV7-9	TRBJ1-1	NA	CASSLAPRETLNTEAFF	TGTGCCAGCAGCTTAGCCCCGCGGGAGACGTTGAACACTGAAGCTTTCTTT
NA	TRBV27	TRBJ2-5	TRBD1	CASRRTGGSVETQYF	TGTGCCAGCAGACGGACAGGGGGCTCCGTAGAGACCCAGTACTTC
NA	TRBV5-1	TRBJ2-7	TRBD1	CASSSRQGSLYEQYF	TGCGCCAGCAGCAGCCGACAGGGTTCCCTCTACGAGCAGTACTTC
once	TRBV19	TRBJ1-1	TRBD1	CASSPRQGATNTEAFF	TGTGCCAGTAGTCCAAGACAGGGGGCAACGAACACTGAAGCTTTCTTT
NA	TRBV5-6	TRBJ2-1	TRBD1	CASSYGTGKNEQFF	TGTGCCAGCAGCTATGGGACAGGGAAGAATGAGCAGTTCTTC
few	TRBV11-2	TRBJ2-5	TRBD2	CASSRGGQETQYF	TGTGCCAGCAGCCGGGGGGGACAAGAGACCCAGTACTTC
NA	TRBV19	TRBJ2-7	TRBD2	CASSSSGRSYEQYF	TGTGCCAGTAGTAGTAGCGGGAGGTCCTACGAGCAGTACTTC
NA	TRBV15	TRBJ2-5	TRBD2	CATSRETSGRGQETQYF	TGTGCCACCAGCAGAGAGACTAGCGGGAGGGGACAAGAGACCCAGTACTTC
NA	TRBV2	TRBJ2-7	NA	CASSESQATYEQYF	TGTGCCAGCAGTGAATCCCAGGCCACCTACGAGCAGTACTTC
NA	TRBV3-1/TRBV3-2	TRBJ2-1	TRBD2	CASGELLWGLAGVINEQFF	TGTGCCAGCGGGGAGCTCTTGTGGGGACTAGCGGGAGTGATCAATGAGCAGTTCTTC
NA	TRBV18	TRBJ2-3	TRBD1	CASSPLDRGDRQYF	TGTGCCAGCTCACCCCTGGACAGGGGGGATAGGCAGTATTTT
NA	TRBV5-1	TRBJ2-3	TRBD2	CASRYTSGNTDTQYF	TGCGCCAGCAGGTATACTAGCGGGAACACAGATACGCAGTATTTT
NA	TRBV5-1	TRBJ1-2	TRBD1	CASSANWDRGYGYTF	TGCGCCAGCAGCGCTAACTGGGACAGGGGCTATGGCTACACCTTC
once	TRBV6-6	TRBJ1-5	NA	CASTKARDNQPQHF	TGTGCCAGCACGAAGGCCAGGGACAATCAGCCCCAGCATTTT
NA	TRBV19	TRBJ2-1	NA	CASSTLPNEQFF	TGTGCCAGTAGTACCCTCCCCAATGAGCAGTTCTTC
NA	TRBV6-5	TRBJ1-5	NA	CASSIGTLSNQPQHF	TGTGCCAGCAGTATCGGGACACTTAGCAATCAGCCCCAGCATTTT
NA	TRBV18	TRBJ2-6	TRBD1	CASSPLGTGGGSGANVLTF	TGTGCCAGCTCACCACTGGGGACAGGGGGCGGCTCTGGGGCCAACGTCCTGACTTTC
NA	TRBV28	TRBJ1-3	NA	CASSLLTGISGNTIYF	TGTGCCAGCAGTTTATTGACAGGCATCTCTGGAAACACCATATATTTT
NA	TRBV19	TRBJ1-1	TRBD1	CASSPGRGNSGAFF	TGTGCCAGTAGTCCGGGCAGGGGGAACTCGGGAGCTTTCTTT
NA	TRBV7-9	TRBJ2-2	NA	CASQGGNTGELFF	TGTGCCAGCCAGGGAGGAAACACCGGGGAGCTGTTTTTT
NA	TRBV6-6	TRBJ1-2	TRBD1	CASSYSSQGANYGYTF	TGTGCCAGCAGTTACTCGAGCCAGGGGGCGAACTATGGCTACACCTTC
NA	TRBV5-5	TRBJ2-1	NA	CASSFRAVSYNEQFF	TGTGCCAGCAGCTTTAGAGCTGTCTCCTACAATGAGCAGTTCTTC
NA	TRBV25-1	TRBJ1-5	NA	CASSEGGGNQPQHF	TGTGCCAGCAGTGAGGGGGGAGGCAATCAGCCCCAGCATTTT
few	TRBV14	TRBJ1-1	NA	CASSPPGANTEAFF	TGTGCCAGCAGCCCGCCAGGGGCTAACACTGAAGCTTTCTTT
NA	TRBV18	TRBJ2-5	TRBD2	CASYPTSGRGETQYF	TGTGCCAGCTACCCGACTAGCGGGAGAGGAGAGACCCAGTACTTC
NA	TRBV24-1	TRBJ2-2	TRBD1	CATSDTNRGTGELFF	TGTGCCACCAGTGATACAAACAGGGGCACCGGGGAGCTGTTTTTT
NA	TRBV29-1	TRBJ1-2	NA	CSVGVRGGYTF	TGCAGCGTTGGGGTCCGAGGTGGCTACACCTTC
NA	TRBV5-8	TRBJ2-1	NA	CASSFGGSSYNEQFF	TGTGCCAGCAGCTTCGGCGGTAGCTCCTACAATGAGCAGTTCTTC
NA	TRBV29-1	TRBJ2-3	TRBD1	CSVLGQVLTDTQYF	TGCAGCGTCCTGGGACAGGTCCTCACAGATACGCAGTATTTT
medium-sized	TRBV7-2	TRBJ1-6	NA	CASSLDINYNSPLHF	TGTGCCAGCAGCCTGGACATCAACTATAATTCACCCCTCCACTTT
NA	TRBV5-1	TRBJ2-2	NA	CASSTLGNTGELFF	TGCGCCAGCAGCACGCTCGGGAACACCGGGGAGCTGTTTTTT
NA	TRBV12-3/TRBV12-4	TRBJ2-1	NA	CASSLVGAGEQFF	TGTGCCAGCAGTTTAGTGGGCGCCGGTGAGCAGTTCTTC
NA	TRBV7-3	TRBJ2-1	TRBD2	CASSLMGGAGDEQFF	TGTGCCAGCAGCTTAATGGGAGGGGCTGGCGATGAGCAGTTCTTC
NA	TRBV5-1	TRBJ1-1	NA	CASSPHTGNTEAFF	TGCGCCAGCAGCCCCCATACAGGGAACACTGAAGCTTTCTTT
NA	TRBV10-3	TRBJ2-7	NA	CAISEGGRGYEQYF	TGTGCCATCAGTGAGGGGGGCAGGGGCTACGAGCAGTACTTC
NA	TRBV11-3	TRBJ2-7	NA	CASSLGAGYYEQYF	TGTGCCAGCAGCTTAGGAGCAGGTTACTACGAGCAGTACTTC
NA	TRBV3-1/TRBV3-2	TRBJ2-7	NA	CASSQGQINEQYF	TGTGCCAGCAGCCAAGGGCAGATTAACGAGCAGTACTTC
NA	TRBV25-1	TRBJ1-2	TRBD1	CASSAPGDSGYGYTF	TGTGCCAGCAGTGCGCCAGGGGACAGCGGCTATGGCTACACCTTC
NA	TRBV27	TRBJ1-5	NA	CASTWGGQNQPQHF	TGTGCCAGCACCTGGGGGGGACAAAATCAGCCCCAGCATTTT
NA	TRBV2	TRBJ2-1	NA	CASSERGRVLEQFF	TGTGCCAGCAGTGAGAGAGGCAGGGTACTTGAGCAGTTCTTC